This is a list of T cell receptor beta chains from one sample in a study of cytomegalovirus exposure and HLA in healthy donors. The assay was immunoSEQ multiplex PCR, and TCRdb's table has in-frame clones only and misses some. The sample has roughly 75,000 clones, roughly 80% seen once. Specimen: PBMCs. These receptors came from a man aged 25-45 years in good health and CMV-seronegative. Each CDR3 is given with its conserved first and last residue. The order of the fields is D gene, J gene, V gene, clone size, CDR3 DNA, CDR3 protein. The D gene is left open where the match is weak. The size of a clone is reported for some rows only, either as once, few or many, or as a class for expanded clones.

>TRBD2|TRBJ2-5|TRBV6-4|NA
TGTGCCAGCAGTGAAAGTAGCGGGGGGGAAAAGACCCAGTACTTC
CASSESSGGEKTQYF
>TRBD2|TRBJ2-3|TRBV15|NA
TGTGCCACCAGCAGACCCCTGGGACTAGCGGGGCGCACAGATACGCAGTATTTT
CATSRPLGLAGRTDTQYF
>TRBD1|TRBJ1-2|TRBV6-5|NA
TGTGCCAGCAGTATAGACAGGGAAGTTTTTGGCTACACCTTC
CASSIDREVFGYTF
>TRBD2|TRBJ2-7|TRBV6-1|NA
TGTGCCAGCAGTGAAGTTGGCGGGGGTTCCTACGAGCAGTACTTC
CASSEVGGGSYEQYF
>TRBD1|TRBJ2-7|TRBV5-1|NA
TGCGCCAGCAGCAGCCTACAGGGGGACGAGCAGTACTTC
CASSSLQGDEQYF
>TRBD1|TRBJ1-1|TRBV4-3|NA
TGCGCCAGCAGCCAAGAGGGACAGGGGGGAACTGAAGCTTTCTTT
CASSQEGQGGTEAFF
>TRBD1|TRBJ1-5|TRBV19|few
TGTGCCAGTAGTGGGACAGGGCTTCAGCCCCAGCATTTT
CASSGTGLQPQHF
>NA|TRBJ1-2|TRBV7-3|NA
TGTGCCAGCAGCTTGAAGACAGATTCTCTTTATGGCTACACCTTC
CASSLKTDSLYGYTF
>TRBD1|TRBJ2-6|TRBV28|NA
TGTGCCAGCAGTGGAGGAGACAGGGATGGGGCCAACGTCCTGACTTTC
CASSGGDRDGANVLTF
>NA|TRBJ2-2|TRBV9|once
TGTGCCAGCAGCGGAAGACAGAAGAACACCGGGGAGCTGTTTTTT
CASSGRQKNTGELFF
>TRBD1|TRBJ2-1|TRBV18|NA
TGTGCCAGCTCACGTGAGACAGGGGGCCGCAATGAGCAGTTCTTC
CASSRETGGRNEQFF